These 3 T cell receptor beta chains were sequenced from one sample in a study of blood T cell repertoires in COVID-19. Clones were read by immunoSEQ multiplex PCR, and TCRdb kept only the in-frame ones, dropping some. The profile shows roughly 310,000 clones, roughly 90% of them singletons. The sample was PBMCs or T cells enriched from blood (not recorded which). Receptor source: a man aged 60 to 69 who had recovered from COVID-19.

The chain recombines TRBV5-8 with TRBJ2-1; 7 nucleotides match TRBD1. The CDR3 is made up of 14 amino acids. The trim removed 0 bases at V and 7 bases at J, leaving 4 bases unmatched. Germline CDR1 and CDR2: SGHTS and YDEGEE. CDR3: CASSLVDRANEQFF. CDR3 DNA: TGTGCCAGCAGCTTGGTAGACAGGGCTAATGAGCAGTTCTTC. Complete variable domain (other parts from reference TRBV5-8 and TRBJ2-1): EAGVTQSPTHLIKTRGQQATLRCSPISGHTSVYWYQQALGLGLQFLLWYDEGEERNRGNFPPRFSGRQFPNYSSELNVNALELEDSALYLCASSLVDRANEQFFGPGTRLTVL.

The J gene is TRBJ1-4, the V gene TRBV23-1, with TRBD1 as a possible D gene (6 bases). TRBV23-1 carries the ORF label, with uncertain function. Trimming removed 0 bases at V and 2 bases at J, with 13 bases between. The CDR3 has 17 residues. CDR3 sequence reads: CASSQSLGAATNEKLFF. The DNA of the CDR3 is TGCGCCAGCAGTCAATCGTTGGGGGCAGCTACTAATGAAAAACTGTTTTTT.

The CDR3 spells CASSYSINRGYEQYF. DNA for the CDR3: TGTGCCAGCAGTTACTCGATCAATCGGGGCTACGAGCAGTACTTC. The chain carries TRBV6-6 and TRBJ2-7; D is possibly TRBD2 (5 bases). The V end was cut by 0 bases, the J end by 3 bases, with 12 bases between. Germline V gives CDR1 MNHNY, CDR2 SVGAGI (reference sequence). There are 15 residues in the CDR3.